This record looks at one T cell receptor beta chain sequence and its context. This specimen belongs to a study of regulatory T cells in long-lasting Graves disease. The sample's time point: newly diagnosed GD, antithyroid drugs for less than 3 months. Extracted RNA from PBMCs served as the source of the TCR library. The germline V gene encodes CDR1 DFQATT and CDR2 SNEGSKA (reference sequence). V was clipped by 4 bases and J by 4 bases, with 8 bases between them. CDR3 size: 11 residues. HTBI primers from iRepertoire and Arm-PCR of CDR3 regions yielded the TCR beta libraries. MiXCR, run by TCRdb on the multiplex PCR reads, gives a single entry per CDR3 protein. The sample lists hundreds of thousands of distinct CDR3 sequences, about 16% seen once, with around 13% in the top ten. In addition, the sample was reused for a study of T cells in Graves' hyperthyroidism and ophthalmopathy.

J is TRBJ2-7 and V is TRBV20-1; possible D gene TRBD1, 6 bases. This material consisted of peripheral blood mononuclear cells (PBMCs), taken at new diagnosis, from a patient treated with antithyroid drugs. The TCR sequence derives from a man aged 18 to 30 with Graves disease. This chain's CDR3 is CSATTGYEQYF. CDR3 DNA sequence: TGCAGTGCTACTACAGGGTACGAGCAGTACTTC.